These 32 T cell receptor beta chains were sequenced from one sample in a study of T cell repertoires in cytomegalovirus infection. TCRdb reprocessed the reads via MiXCR and lists one record per CDR3 protein. The sample has 150,000 to 200,000 distinct CDR3 sequences; 9.5% are singletons. The sample consisted of PBMCs. All receptors come from a human donor in good health (CMV status not recorded). Some clones in this sample may be carry-over from other donors' samples.

This clonotype was observed many times. The CDR3 nucleotides read TGTGCCAGCAGCTTAACAGGGAGGGGCAATGAGCAGTTCTTC. It is translated as CASSLTGRGNEQFF. The gene calls are TRBV7-9 and TRBJ2-1; tentative D call: TRBD2 (7 bases). From germline, CDR1 is SEHNR and CDR2 FQNEAQ (reference sequence). V was pared by 2 bases and J by 6 bases, with 11 bases between. This CDR3 comprises 14 residues. Together with reference TRBV7-9 and TRBJ2-1, the CDR3 gives the full variable domain: DTGVSQNPRHKITKRGQNVTFRCDPISEHNRLYWYRQTLGQGPEFLTYFQNEAQLEKSRLLSDRFSAERPKGSFSTLEIQRTEQGDSAMYLCASSLTGRGNEQFFGPGTRLTVL.

The table lists this clonotype with many counts. This chain links TRBV28 with TRBJ2-7; 8 bases align to TRBD2. V was pared by 5 bases and J by 3 bases, with 3 bases of the junction left unmatched. The germline V gene has CDR1 MDHEN and CDR2 SYDVKM. This CDR3 region has 13 residues. Here the CDR3 reads CASSIAGFYEQYF. The CDR3 nucleotides are TGTGCCAGCAGTATAGCGGGATTCTACGAGCAGTACTTC. Full variable domain (remainder filled in from reference TRBV28 and TRBJ2-7): DVKVTQSSRYLVKRTGEKVFLECVQDMDHENMFWYRQDPGLGLRLIYFSYDVKMKEKGDIPEGYSVSREKKERFSLILESASTNQTSMYLCASSIAGFYEQYFGPGTRLTVT.

The J gene is TRBJ2-7, the V gene TRBV12-3 or TRBV12-4, with 8 nucleotides matching TRBD2. J was trimmed by 3 bases and V by 5 bases; bases with no gene match: 9. The CDR3 sequence is 15 residues long. The CDR3 is CASSGTGTSLYEQYF. The CDR3 DNA is TGTGCCAGCAGTGGCACCGGGACTAGTCTCTACGAGCAGTACTTC.

This clonotype was seen at least ten times. The chain combines TRBV6-2 or TRBV6-3 with TRBJ2-7; 8 nucleotides agree with TRBD2. The germline V gene encodes CDR1 MNHEY and CDR2 SVGEGT. The CDR3 is 16 residues long. The V gene end was trimmed by 6 bases and the J gene end by 3 bases; junction bases not matched to a gene: 13. The CDR3 nucleotides read TGTGCCAGCAGCCAAGATCCAGCGGGAGCCTTCTACGAGCAGTACTTC. Its translation is CASSQDPAGAFYEQYF.

This clonotype was detected a few times. This chain joins TRBV18 and TRBJ2-1; either TRBD1 or TRBD2 may fit D (5 bases each). The CDR3 is 14 residues long. Germline CDR1 reads KGHSH; CDR2 reads LQKENI. V was trimmed by 5 bases and J by 9 bases, leaving 17 bases between them. The DNA for the CDR3 is TGTGCCAGCTCAGCCGGGACGGGACCCCGTGAGCAGTTCTTC. It yields the protein CASSAGTGPREQFF.

This clonotype was seen a few times. The rearrangement links TRBV20-1 to TRBJ1-2; D uncertain. The CDR3 length is 11 residues. Germline assignment: CDR1 DFQATT and CDR2 SNEGSKA (reference sequence). V was pared by 3 bases and J by 7 bases, with 9 bases between. The chain's CDR3 is CSARRAGGYTF. DNA of the CDR3: TGCAGTGCTAGGAGGGCGGGTGGCTACACCTTC.

This clonotype was picked up one time. A junction boundary mismatches the germline segment, possibly from a read error. The chain links TRBV20-1 to TRBJ1-6, with 9 nucleotides matching TRBD1. The CDR3 runs 17 residues. The germline CDR1 and CDR2 sequences are DFQATT and SNEGSKA (reference sequence). CDR3 residues: CSALRQGESVYNSPPHF. The CDR3 coding sequence is TGCAGTGCACTGAGACAGGGGGAGTCAGTCTATAATTCACCCCCCCACTTT.

This clonotype has ten or more counts. The chain carries TRBV7-2 and TRBJ1-2, with D possibly TRBD1 on 5 matching bases. The CDR3 has 14 residues. Trimming cost V 5 bases and J 0 bases, with 10 bases left between them. In germline, CDR1 is SGHTA, CDR2 FQGNSA. CDR3 residues: CASSPDTANYGYTF. The CDR3 nucleotides are TGTGCCAGCAGCCCGGACACAGCTAACTATGGCTACACCTTC. Supplemented by reference TRBV7-2 and TRBJ1-2, the full variable domain reads GAGVSQSPSNKVTEKGKDVELRCDPISGHTALYWYRQSLGQGLEFLIYFQGNSAPDKSGLPSDRFSAERTGGSVSTLTIQRTQQEDSAVYLCASSPDTANYGYTFGSGTRLTVV.

As for this clonotype: A read error may be the cause here, since a much bigger clone is one base away. The chain joins TRBV20-1 to TRBJ2-5, with 7 bases matching TRBD2. The CDR3 runs 15 residues. V was clipped by 0 bases and J by 1 base; unmatched bases: 5. Germline-derived CDR1 and CDR2 are DFQATT and SNEGSKA (reference sequence). CDR3 sequence: CSARDSRTSQETQYF. In DNA, the CDR3 is TGCAGTGCTAGAGATTCCAGGACTAGCCAAGAGACCCAGTACTTC.

There are a few counts of this clonotype. The chain is built from TRBV19 and TRBJ2-2; D is undetermined. The CDR3 covers 13 residues. The V and J ends lost 6 bases and 4 bases respectively, with 9 bases between them. Germline CDR1 and CDR2: LNHDA and SQIVND (reference sequence). The DNA for the CDR3 is TGTGCCAGTAGGTTGTGGCCCACCGGGGAGCTGTTTTTT. It specifies CASRLWPTGELFF.

This clonotype was seen repeatedly, ten times or more. V is TRBV2 and J is TRBJ2-3; 12 nucleotides match TRBD2. Germline V gene data show CDR1 as SNHLY and CDR2 as FYNNEI. V lost 4 bases to trimming and J lost 4 bases; unmatched junction nucleotides: 0. CDR3 length equals 14 residues. The CDR3 reads CASSGLAGADTQYF. DNA for the CDR3: TGTGCCAGCAGTGGACTAGCGGGAGCAGATACGCAGTATTTT.

J is TRBJ1-1 and V is TRBV14, with a tentative D call TRBD1 (6 bases). This CDR3 is built from 14 residues. Per the germline V gene, CDR1 is SGHDN and CDR2 is FVKESK. Trimming stripped 2 bases from V and 4 bases from J, with 11 bases between. The CDR3 loop is CASSQQRGGTEAFF. CDR3 in DNA: TGTGCCAGCAGCCAACAGCGAGGGGGCACTGAAGCTTTCTTT.

The table lists this clonotype with a few counts. The rearrangement joins TRBV4-3 to TRBJ2-6; a possible D gene is TRBD1 (5 bases). V lost 3 bases and J lost 2, with 8 bases in between. Germline lookup yields CDR1 LGHNA and CDR2 YSLEER. CDR3 length: 15 amino acids. The CDR3 region has the DNA TGCGCCAGCAGCCAGGGGCGGACTGGGGCCAACGTCCTGACTTTC. Translated, it gives CASSQGRTGANVLTF.

This sequence joins TRBV11-2 and TRBJ2-1; weak D call: TRBD2 (5 bases). Germline V CDR1 and CDR2: SGHAT, FQNNGV. This CDR3 comprises 15 residues. V was cut by 4 bases and J by 5 bases, with 15 bases left in between. As DNA, the CDR3 is TGTGCCAGCAGCTGGAGCGCGGGCCTAAACAATGAGCAGTTCTTC. Protein product: CASSWSAGLNNEQFF.

This clonotype has a count of ten or more. V and J are TRBV7-2 and TRBJ2-1; 10 bases fit TRBD2. CDR1 is SGHTA and CDR2 is FQGNSA in the germline V gene. The CDR3 consists of 15 residues. With 3 bases clipped from V and 9 bases from J, the junction kept 8 bases outside the gene matches. CDR3 sequence: CASSFKREGLGEQFF. The CDR3 coding sequence is TGTGCCAGCAGCTTCAAGCGGGAGGGCCTGGGTGAGCAGTTCTTC.

Notes on this clonotype: A much larger clone sits a single nucleotide away, making a read error possible. This chain uses TRBV28 with TRBJ1-6; D unresolved. V was trimmed by 8 bases and J by 10 bases, leaving 21 bases between them. This CDR3 region has 15 residues. Germline CDR1 MDHEN, CDR2 SYDVKM. CDR3 in amino acids: CASHSRRWAKSPLHF. The CDR3 DNA follows: TGTGCCAGCCACTCTCGGCGGTGGGCTAAGTCACCCCTCCACTTT.

As DNA, the CDR3 is TGTGCCACCCTCCGACAGGGCTTCACTGAAGCTTTCTTT. This codes for CATLRQGFTEAFF. The gene calls are TRBV28 and TRBJ1-1; 7 bases align to TRBD1. The germline gives CDR1 MDHEN, CDR2 SYDVKM. V lost 10 bases, J lost 4 bases, and 9 bases stayed unmatched. The length of the CDR3 is 13 residues.

At least ten counts were recorded for this clonotype. The chain combines TRBV7-9 with TRBJ2-1; 10 bases are a match to TRBD2. Germline loops: CDR1 SEHNR, CDR2 FQNEAQ (reference sequence). CDR3 length equals 15 residues. V dropped 2 bases and J dropped 6; count of bases not matched to a gene: 4. The DNA of the CDR3 is TGTGCCAGCAGCTTATGGCTAGCGGGAGTCAATGAGCAGTTCTTC. Amino acid sequence: CASSLWLAGVNEQFF.

This clonotype was found many times. The gene calls are TRBV5-4 and TRBJ1-1; D not certain. Between the trimmed V and J ends, which lost 3 bases and 4 bases, there was a span of 10 bases. CDR1 is SGHNT, CDR2 YYREEE, per germline (reference sequence). There are 13 residues in the CDR3. In DNA, the CDR3 is TGTGCCAGCAGCTCCCTTTCAAGCACTGAAGCTTTCTTT. Protein: CASSSLSSTEAFF.

This rearrangement joins TRBV5-1 to TRBJ2-1; TRBD1 might be the D (5 bases). The ends were cut back, 3 bases at V and 3 bases at J, with 7 bases in the middle. CDR1 is SGHRS and CDR2 is YFSETQ in the germline V gene. The CDR3 loop spans 13 amino acids. Written as DNA, the CDR3 is TGCGCCAGCAGCTCGGACAACTACAATGAGCAGTTCTTC. Translating gives CASSSDNYNEQFF.

This clonotype was counted only a few times. J is TRBJ2-7 and V is TRBV28, with 12 bases lining up with TRBD2. The V and J ends lost 2 bases and 3 bases, in that order; junction bases with no gene match: 2. The CDR3 contains 15 residues. Germline V gives CDR1 MDHEN, CDR2 SYDVKM. The CDR3 nucleotides are TGTGCCAGCAGTTTACTAGCGGGAGGGGTCTACGAGCAGTACTTC. Residues: CASSLLAGGVYEQYF. Full variable domain (outside the CDR3, taken from reference TRBV28 and TRBJ2-7): DVKVTQSSRYLVKRTGEKVFLECVQDMDHENMFWYRQDPGLGLRLIYFSYDVKMKEKGDIPEGYSVSREKKERFSLILESASTNQTSMYLCASSLLAGGVYEQYFGPGTRLTVT.

By share of the sample, this clonotype is medium-sized. The V gene is TRBV7-8, the J gene TRBJ1-2; the D is unclear. This CDR3 is 14 amino acids long. V lost 8 bases and J 4 bases, leaving 17 bases between the germline ends. Per germline, CDR1 SGHVS and CDR2 FQNEAQ. CDR3 residues: CASGTSAGGYGYTF. The CDR3 DNA reads TGTGCCAGCGGAACTTCGGCAGGAGGCTATGGCTACACCTTC.

The sample holds many counts of this clonotype. V is TRBV12-3 or TRBV12-4 and J is TRBJ1-5; no clear D gene. CDR3 length: 15 amino acids. Trimming cost V 4 bases and J 7 bases, with 17 bases left between them. CDR3 sequence reads: CASSSRPGSGQPQHF. Written as DNA, the CDR3 is TGTGCCAGCAGTTCTCGACCCGGTTCGGGCCAGCCCCAGCATTTT.

The chain combines TRBV28 with TRBJ1-5, with D unresolved. The CDR3 covers 14 residues. Per germline, CDR1 MDHEN and CDR2 SYDVKM. Between the trimmed V and J ends, which lost 5 bases and 4 bases, there was a span of 12 bases. In DNA form, the CDR3 reads TGTGCCAGCAGTCCCTTCTCCCTTAATCAGCCCCAGCATTTT. Its translation: CASSPFSLNQPQHF.

This clonotype was detected ten times or more. The chain employs TRBV30 and TRBJ1-5; D gene unclear. This CDR3 is built from 13 residues. Germline loops: CDR1 GTSNPN, CDR2 SVGIG (reference sequence). Trimming removed 1 base from V and 1 base from J, with 5 bases in between. CDR3 in amino acids: CAWSGGSNQPQHF. As DNA, the CDR3 is TGTGCCTGGAGTGGAGGCAGCAATCAGCCCCAGCATTTT.

There are many counts of this clonotype. V gene TRBV11-2 combines with J gene TRBJ1-2, with no clear D. This CDR3 has 15 amino acids. The ends were cut back, 2 bases at V and 3 bases at J, with 13 bases in the middle. Germline CDR1 is SGHAT and CDR2 is FQNNGV. CDR3: CASSLPSSGDYGYTF. CDR3 DNA sequence: TGTGCCAGCAGCTTACCCTCCAGCGGCGACTATGGCTACACCTTC.

This clonotype was found a few times. This chain joins TRBV2 and TRBJ2-4, with 13 positions matching TRBD2. Germline V gene lookup returns CDR1 SNHLY and CDR2 FYNNEI. The V and J ends lost 3 bases and 1 base, in that order; junction bases with no gene match: 6. This CDR3 spans 18 amino acids. This CDR3 reads CASSDGGLAGFAKNIQYF. The CDR3 nucleotides read TGTGCCAGCAGTGACGGGGGACTAGCGGGGTTTGCCAAAAACATTCAGTACTTC.

In its sample, this clonotype was seen a few times. The chain joins TRBV25-1 to TRBJ2-7; TRBD1 agrees at 9 bases. CDR1 and CDR2 (germline): MGHDK, SYGVNS. V shed 7 bases and J 3 bases; nucleotides not matched to a gene: 7. This CDR3 is built from 14 residues. The CDR3 sequence is CASTSDRGNYEQYF. The CDR3 nucleotides are TGTGCCAGCACTTCGGACAGGGGAAACTACGAGCAGTACTTC.

This clonotype has a count of ten or more. The chain carries TRBV7-2 and TRBJ1-5; D unclear. Per germline, CDR1 SGHTA and CDR2 FQGNSA. The V end lost 2 bases, the J end lost 0 bases, and 8 bases lay between the germline ends. This CDR3 has 15 residues. CDR3 amino acids: CASSLKAYSNQPQHF. In DNA, the CDR3 is TGTGCCAGCAGCTTAAAAGCGTATAGCAATCAGCCCCAGCATTTT. The entire variable domain, with the rest obtained from reference TRBV7-2 and TRBJ1-5, is as follows: GAGVSQSPSNKVTEKGKDVELRCDPISGHTALYWYRQSLGQGLEFLIYFQGNSAPDKSGLPSDRFSAERTGGSVSTLTIQRTQQEDSAVYLCASSLKAYSNQPQHFGDGTRLSIL.

This clonotype showed up many times. The chain joins TRBV14 to TRBJ2-1; 7 nucleotides line up with TRBD1. This CDR3 is built from 13 residues. V shed 1 base and J 10 bases; nucleotides not matched to a gene: 4. From germline, CDR1 is SGHDN and CDR2 FVKESK. DNA for the CDR3: TGTGCCAGCAGCCAAGGACAGGGAAGAGAGCAGTTCTTC. Its translation: CASSQGQGREQFF.

This clonotype was found many times. This chain links TRBV20-1 with TRBJ2-7; D tentatively reads TRBD1 or TRBD2 (6 bases each). Trimming stripped 2 bases from V and 2 bases from J, with 13 bases between. This CDR3 spans 14 amino acids. The germline V gene has CDR1 DFQATT and CDR2 SNEGSKA (reference sequence). The CDR3 reads CSARWEDSAYEQYF. The CDR3 DNA reads TGCAGTGCTAGATGGGAGGACAGCGCCTACGAGCAGTACTTC.

This chain joins TRBV7-4 and TRBJ2-7; no clear D gene. CDR1 and CDR2 (germline): SGHVT, SQSDAQ. The CDR3 runs to 15 residues. Trimming removed 2 bases from V and 1 base from J, with 12 bases in between. This CDR3 reads CASSLPGSSSYEQYF. The CDR3 DNA reads TGTGCCAGCAGCTTACCGGGCTCTTCTTCCTACGAGCAGTACTTC.